Following are 3 T cell receptor beta chains from one sample sequenced in a study of shared clonotypes between healthy human individuals. Using immunoSEQ multiplex PCR, the repertoire was profiled, and TCRdb retains in-frame clones only, with some absent. The sample holds about 480,000 clones, 60% to 80% seen once. Sequenced material: PBMCs. The receptors shown here come from a woman aged 40 to 55 in good health. Some clones in this sample may be carry-over from other donors' samples.

CDR3 nucleotide sequence: TGTGCCAGCAGCTTCCGGACTAGCGGGAGAGATGAGCAGTACTTC. It is translated as CASSFRTSGRDEQYF. The genes are TRBV7-9 and TRBJ2-7; 13 bases agree with TRBD2. V was clipped by 3 bases and J by 7 bases; unmatched bases: 6. The CDR3 is made up of 15 amino acids. Germline loops: CDR1 SEHNR, CDR2 FQNEAQ (reference sequence).

The V and J genes are TRBV30 and TRBJ1-6; D not resolved. From germline, CDR1 is GTSNPN and CDR2 SVGIG (reference sequence). The length of the CDR3 is 13 residues. Trimming took off 1 base at V and 11 bases at J, with 12 bases between the two ends. The CDR3: CAWSEGKTTPLHF. The CDR3, as DNA: TGTGCCTGGAGTGAGGGTAAAACTACACCCCTCCACTTT.

This clone was detected only a few times. The V gene is TRBV9, the J gene TRBJ2-1; 13 positions agree with TRBD2. Trimming removed 0 bases from V and 10 bases from J; junction bases left unmatched: 10. The CDR3 length is 17 residues. From germline, CDR1 is SGDLS and CDR2 YYNGEE. The CDR3, as DNA: TGTGCCAGCAGCGTAGCCCCTACTAGCGGGAGGGCCGGAGAGCAGTTCTTC. Protein: CASSVAPTSGRAGEQFF.